A selection of T cell receptor beta chains follows, all from one sample in a study of memory CD4+ T cells and cytomegalovirus serostatus. Profiling relied on immunoSEQ multiplex PCR, and the TCRdb table lists in-frame clones only, not all of them. The sample lists approximately 61,000 clones, about 81% occurring once. The sequenced sample consisted of memory CD4+ T cells from blood. These receptors all stem from an adult in good health and CMV-seronegative. CDR3s include the opening cysteine and the closing phenylalanine or tryptophan. D genes are given only for firm matches. Not every row has a clone size; where given, it reads once, few, many or a size class.

clone_size,j_call,d_call,v_call,cdr3_aa,cdr3_nt
NA,TRBJ2-2,NA,TRBV4-1,CASRLTPLTGELFF,TGCGCCAGCAGATTAACACCTCTCACCGGGGAGCTGTTTTTT
NA,TRBJ1-1,NA,TRBV4-1,CASSQDRAPEAFF,TGCGCCAGCAGCCAAGACAGGGCGCCTGAAGCTTTCTTT
NA,TRBJ1-5,TRBD1,TRBV6-5,CASSPRTGSQPQHF,TGTGCCAGCAGTCCCCGGACAGGGAGTCAGCCCCAGCATTTT
NA,TRBJ1-4,TRBD1,TRBV19,CASSLGQGAYEKLFF,TGTGCCAGTAGTCTCGGACAGGGGGCTTATGAAAAACTGTTTTTT
once,TRBJ2-2,TRBD2,TRBV5-4,CASSLSGGFTGELFF,TGTGCCAGCAGCTTGAGCGGGGGGTTCACCGGGGAGCTGTTTTTT
NA,TRBJ2-5,NA,TRBV5-4,CASSLSRVQETQYF,TGTGCCAGCAGCTTGTCCCGGGTCCAAGAGACCCAGTACTTC
NA,TRBJ2-2,NA,TRBV5-1,CASSPGAITGELFF,TGCGCCAGCAGCCCAGGGGCGATCACCGGGGAGCTGTTTTTT
NA,TRBJ1-1,TRBD1,TRBV19,CASSPGTGGWSLTEAFF,TGTGCCAGTAGTCCGGGGACAGGGGGGTGGTCCCTCACTGAAGCTTTCTTT
NA,TRBJ2-3,TRBD2,TRBV7-2,CASSLVRLIAGRTDTQYF,TGTGCCAGCAGCTTAGTGCGACTAATAGCGGGTCGCACAGATACGCAGTATTTT
NA,TRBJ2-3,TRBD1,TRBV28,CASTPYRAGGADTQYF,TGTGCCAGCACCCCATACCGGGCAGGGGGCGCAGATACGCAGTATTTT
NA,TRBJ2-3,NA,TRBV7-3,CASSFSRGDTQYF,TGTGCCAGCAGCTTCAGCAGGGGTGATACGCAGTATTTT
few,TRBJ1-1,NA,TRBV5-6,CASSFPGTEAFF,TGTGCCAGCAGCTTCCCGGGGACTGAAGCTTTCTTT
NA,TRBJ2-1,TRBD1,TRBV4-1,CASSQGPDRGSYNEQFF,TGCGCCAGCAGCCAAGGTCCGGACAGGGGGTCCTACAATGAGCAGTTCTTC
NA,TRBJ1-2,NA,TRBV15,CATSRGATVVEGYTF,TGTGCCACCAGCAGGGGGGCTACTGTGGTGGAGGGCTACACCTTC
few,TRBJ2-3,NA,TRBV11-2,CASSSLGSTDTQYF,TGTGCCAGCAGCTCCCTCGGTTCCACAGATACGCAGTATTTT
NA,TRBJ1-1,NA,TRBV5-1,CASNPGGVNTEAFF,TGCGCCAGCAACCCCGGGGGGGTGAACACTGAAGCTTTCTTT
NA,TRBJ1-5,NA,TRBV30,CAWSGQGNQPQHF,TGTGCCTGGAGCGGCCAGGGCAATCAGCCCCAGCATTTT
NA,TRBJ2-7,NA,TRBV5-1,CASSLEGFYEQYF,TGCGCCAGCAGCTTGGAAGGGTTCTACGAGCAGTACTTC
NA,TRBJ2-7,TRBD2,TRBV27,CASIGRVPYEQYF,TGTGCCAGCATTGGGAGGGTTCCCTACGAGCAGTACTTC
NA,TRBJ2-3,TRBD2,TRBV27,CASSLSFPGRGGTDTQYF,TGTGCCAGCAGTTTATCGTTCCCGGGACGGGGGGGCACAGATACGCAGTATTTT
NA,TRBJ2-1,NA,TRBV18,CASSATMGSYEQFF,TGTGCCAGCTCAGCTACAATGGGCAGCTATGAGCAGTTCTTC
NA,TRBJ2-7,NA,TRBV14,CASSRPPEQQYF,TGTGCCAGCAGCCGGCCTCCGGAGCAGCAGTACTTC
NA,TRBJ2-1,NA,TRBV28,CASRGAGRDYNEQFF,TGTGCCAGCAGGGGGGCGGGTCGGGACTACAATGAGCAGTTCTTC
NA,TRBJ1-2,NA,TRBV28,CASSLDIRAYGYTF,TGTGCCAGCAGTTTGGACATACGGGCCTATGGCTACACCTTC
NA,TRBJ1-2,TRBD1,TRBV6-5,CAARQAGGYGYTF,TGTGCAGCACGGCAGGCAGGGGGGTATGGCTACACCTTC
NA,TRBJ1-1,TRBD1,TRBV7-8,CASSSSTGYTEAFF,TGTGCCAGCAGCTCCTCGACAGGGTACACTGAAGCTTTCTTT
once,TRBJ1-4,NA,TRBV2,CASSERPVEKLFF,TGTGCCAGCAGTGAACGGCCTGTCGAAAAACTGTTTTTT
NA,TRBJ2-7,NA,TRBV7-9,CASSLDGTYEQYF,TGTGCCAGCAGCTTAGACGGGACCTACGAGCAGTACTTC
NA,TRBJ1-2,NA,TRBV5-1,CASTRDTKNYGYTF,TGCGCCAGCACCCGGGACACCAAGAACTATGGCTACACCTTC
once,TRBJ1-1,NA,TRBV19,CASSIHQNTEAFF,TGTGCCAGTAGTATCCACCAGAACACTGAAGCTTTCTTT
NA,TRBJ1-1,NA,TRBV6-5,CASRRGQVNTEAFF,TGTGCCAGCAGACGGGGACAAGTAAACACTGAAGCTTTCTTT
NA,TRBJ2-7,NA,TRBV30,CAWGGGKGYEQYF,TGTGCCTGGGGTGGGGGGAAGGGCTACGAGCAGTACTTC
NA,TRBJ1-1,TRBD1,TRBV19,CASRQGQGRNTEAFF,TGTGCCAGTAGGCAGGGACAGGGAAGGAACACTGAAGCTTTCTTT
NA,TRBJ2-5,TRBD1,TRBV7-6,CASSGLDRLETQYF,TGTGCCAGCAGCGGCCTGGACAGGCTCGAGACCCAGTACTTC
once,TRBJ2-1,TRBD2,TRBV10-2,CASSARTSGRHNEQFF,TGCGCCAGCAGCGCCCGGACTAGCGGGAGGCACAATGAGCAGTTCTTC
NA,TRBJ1-1,NA,TRBV6-5,CASSYTRDRNTEAFF,TGTGCCAGCAGTTACACCCGGGACCGGAACACTGAAGCTTTCTTT
few,TRBJ2-3,TRBD1,TRBV5-1,CASRDRATDTQYF,TGCGCCAGCAGGGACAGGGCGACAGATACGCAGTATTTT
NA,TRBJ1-1,NA,TRBV7-3,CASSRSSTPMNTEAFF,TGTGCCAGCAGCCGGAGCTCGACCCCTATGAACACTGAAGCTTTCTTT
NA,TRBJ2-4,NA,TRBV28,CASSPGGAEDIQYF,TGTGCCAGCAGTCCCGGTGGAGCCGAGGACATTCAGTACTTC
few,TRBJ1-1,NA,TRBV28,CASSPAGRGTEAFF,TGTGCCAGCAGTCCCGCCGGGCGGGGCACTGAAGCTTTCTTT